This T cell receptor beta chain was sequenced for a study of shared clonotypes between healthy human individuals (dated by TCRdb to 2018 to 2020). About the full investigation: A few men and a couple of women, aged 18 to 49 years, made up the cohort. For each donor, CD4 naive and CD4 memory were each run on three plates, CD8 naive on two plates, and CD8 memory on one plate. Blood TCR repertoires of five healthy adults were deeply sequenced to estimate repertoire size and the extent of clonotype sharing between individuals. To increase sequencing depth and limit assay-specific biases, different laboratories used diverse techniques to prepare libraries and sequence TCR repertoires. Leukapheresis yielded between about 0.9 and 8.9 billion PBMCs per donor. What the authors observed across the whole study: Naive subsets generally had larger estimated clonotype richness than memory subsets. Incomplete sequencing was indicated by rarefaction of sorted-subset datasets, despite the large sequencing depth. Higher generation probabilities were observed for clonotypes shared by all four sorted-subset donors than for non-shared clonotypes. Pairwise subsampling led to the expectation that sequencing depth would affect the degree of clonotype sharing among donors. Sampling was restricted to blood, and TCR repertoires in tissue are likely to differ from TCR repertoires in blood. Around 5% of naive CD4, around 4% of naive CD8, about 2.5% of memory CD4, and 0.4% of memory CD8 clonotypes were shared across several donors. The small number of donors limited the genetic and exposure-history diversity represented.

A remark on this clone: Its antigen is still unknown. No much larger clone exists at a distance of one base, and base qualities are not known. In the same sample, other DNA sequences code for this CDR3.

The CDR3 spans 15 residues, from the cysteine through the phenylalanine. Only CDR3 DNA is held: 45 bases, read in frame from base 1. Ends trimmed: V by 2 bases, J by 0 bases; bases unmatched to a gene: 1. CDR1 is given as SGHTA and CDR2 as FQGNSA, both from the germline V gene. Using the deep immunoSEQ assay, multiplex PCR amplified TCR CDR3 regions from genomic DNA. Extracted genomic DNA from each cell subset was spread evenly across all wells of several immunoSEQ 96-well plates, with each plate serving as a replicate. For sorted subsets, each replicate PCR was loaded with approximately 0.2 ug genomic DNA, equivalent to 30,000 or so T cell genomes. The purified libraries were quantified using a Qubit 3.0 fluorometer, sized with a Bioanalyzer 2100, and then quantified again using the KAPA Library Quantification kit. Every immunoSEQ 96-well plate was sequenced on a dedicated single-read 150-cycle Illumina NextSeq 550 flow cell. Concerning the study's data processing: Because the immunoSEQ output held only junctional sequences and lacked quality scores, the filtering could not match the filtering applied to full-length reads. To assign V/J genes and CDR3, sequences were annotated against IMGT germline references using PyIR, a Python wrapper for IgBLAST v1.9. Reads with weak V/J assignments (E-value above 1e-6), missing CDR3, stop codons, out-of-frame junctions, or ambiguous translated residues were removed. V3J clonotypes were defined by identical inferred V gene, J gene, and CDR3 amino acid sequence. To compute the percentage overlap between repertoires, the number of shared unique clonotypes was divided by the size of the smaller repertoire. Repertoire richness was assessed with RTK rarefaction, the Chao1 estimator, and Recon v2.1 estimates of unobserved clonotypes. OLGA was used to compute generation probabilities for all TCRbeta clonotypes that the gDNA method yielded from a handful of donors. The immuneACCESS repertoire file appears here via TCRdb, limited to in-frame rearrangements. These files lack a portion of the clones; in checked studies, under half of the deficit traces to unresolved V genes, and the cause of the others is not known. That table furnishes V, J and clone size, whereas the DNA furnished D and trimming. The table for this sample lists 1.4 million to 1.5 million clones; approximately 97% of them were counted only once. Together, the top ten hold approximately 1.2% of the sample.

Healthy HIV-negative adults with no recently reported acute infections or vaccinations were included as donors. Only Caucasian adults living in Nashville, Tennessee, USA were represented among the donors. CD4+ T cells were enriched through magnetic negative selection, after which naive cells were positively selected on CD45RA and the remaining negative fraction served as the memory subset. After blood collection by leukapheresis, PBMCs were isolated using Ficoll-Histopaque density gradient centrifugation and then cryopreserved in the vapor phase of liquid nitrogen. Analytical flow cytometry was used to check the purity and quantity of every magnetically sorted T cell population. Genomic DNA was isolated from each sorted fraction and quantified by UV absorbance on a Nanodrop 2000c.

Sequences were obtained from naive CD4+ T cells sorted from blood. Sample cell subset or site, as interpreted from the label and publication: CD45RA+ positively selected. This sequence uses TRBV7-2 and TRBJ2-7, with TRBD2 identical over 10 junction bases. This clonotype was sampled from a man aged 25-40 years in good health. The CDR3 protein sequence reads: CASSLSSGSSYEQYF. The DNA sequence reads TGTGCCAGCAGCTTATCTAGCGGGAGCTCCTACGAGCAGTACTTC. The variable domain in full, with residues beyond the CDR3 obtained from the reference TRBV7-2 and TRBJ2-7 genes, is GAGVSQSPSNKVTEKGKDVELRCDPISGHTALYWYRQSLGQGLEFLIYFQGNSAPDKSGLPSDRFSAERTGGSVSTLTIQRTQQEDSAVYLCASSLSSGSSYEQYFGPGTRLTVT.